The 7 T cell receptor beta chains below come from one sample, sequenced in a study of cytomegalovirus exposure and HLA in healthy donors. Only in-frame clones appear in the TCRdb table, and some are missing; sequencing was by immunoSEQ multiplex PCR. The sample yields 130,000 or so clones, around 92% seen once. Sequenced: PBMCs. These receptors originate from a man aged 25-45 years in good health and CMV-seronegative.

This chain joins TRBV7-9 and TRBJ1-1, with 7 bases identical to TRBD1. V gave up 1 base and J gave up 8 bases; unmatched junction bases: 4. Looked up from germline, CDR1 is SEHNR and CDR2 is FQNEAQ (reference sequence). This CDR3 spans 13 amino acids. In nucleotides, the CDR3 is TGTGCCAGCAGCTTAGTCCCAGGGGGGGAAGCTTTCTTT. This encodes CASSLVPGGEAFF.

This rearrangement joins TRBV19 to TRBJ1-1; no firm D call. The CDR3 runs to 13 residues. V was cut by 3 bases and J by 1 base, with 6 bases left in between. Germline V gene lookup returns CDR1 LNHDA and CDR2 SQIVND (reference sequence). The CDR3 nucleotides read TGTGCCAGTAGTATTCCAGGGAACACTGAAGCTTTCTTT. Protein: CASSIPGNTEAFF.

This clone was counted a few times. The gene calls are TRBV13 and TRBJ2-7; D ambiguous. Per germline, CDR1 PRHDT and CDR2 FYEKMQ (reference sequence). The germline V and J ends were trimmed by 7 bases and 5 bases, with 15 bases remaining between them. This CDR3 has 13 residues. DNA of the CDR3: TGTGCCAGCACCGTCGATGGGCCTCACGAGCAGTACTTC. Amino acids: CASTVDGPHEQYF.

In nucleotides, the CDR3 is TGCAGCGTTGCCTCCGGGAACACTGAAGCTTTCTTT. It yields the protein CSVASGNTEAFF. The rearrangement joins TRBV29-1 to TRBJ1-1; D call uncertain. This CDR3 region has 12 residues. Germline assignment: CDR1 SQVTM and CDR2 ANQGSEA. Trimming removed 4 bases from V and 1 base from J, with 7 bases in between. Full variable domain (outside the CDR3, taken from reference TRBV29-1 and TRBJ1-1): SAVISQKPSRDICQRGTSLTIQCQVDSQVTMMFWYRQQPGQSLTLIATANQGSEATYESGFVIDKFPISRPNLTFSTLTVSNMSPEDSSIYLCSVASGNTEAFFGQGTRLTVV.

The chain uses TRBV7-6 and TRBJ1-1; possible D gene TRBD1, 5 bases. CDR1 is SGHVS and CDR2 is FNYEAQ in the germline V gene. CDR3 length: 13 residues. The V gene lost 3 bases and the J gene lost 4 bases, with 9 bases spanning the gap. DNA for the CDR3: TGTGCCAGCAGCTTGGGGCCGGCCACTGAAGCTTTCTTT. Translated, it gives CASSLGPATEAFF.

V and J are TRBV11-2 and TRBJ1-6, with a tentative D call TRBD1 (5 bases). V was clipped by 5 bases and J by 1 base, with 18 bases between them. Germline CDR1 is SGHAT and CDR2 is FQNNGV. This CDR3 is 18 amino acids long. The chain's CDR3 is CASSASQGFSSYNSPLHF. In DNA, the CDR3 is TGTGCCAGCAGCGCGTCCCAGGGATTTAGTTCCTATAATTCACCCCTCCACTTT.

The chain links TRBV2 to TRBJ1-1; D gene unclear. Germline V gene data show CDR1 as SNHLY and CDR2 as FYNNEI. V lost 5 bases and J lost 2, with 18 bases in between. CDR3 size: 16 residues. The CDR3, as DNA: TGTGCCAGCAGTCAGAATGCCGGGATTTCAAACACTGAAGCTTTCTTT. Protein sequence: CASSQNAGISNTEAFF. The variable domain in full, with the rest retrieved from reference TRBV2 and TRBJ1-1, is EPEVTQTPSHQVTQMGQEVILRCVPISNHLYFYWYRQILGQKVEFLVSFYNNEISEKSEIFDDQFSVERPDGSNFTLKIRSTKLEDSAMYFCASSQNAGISNTEAFFGQGTRLTVV.